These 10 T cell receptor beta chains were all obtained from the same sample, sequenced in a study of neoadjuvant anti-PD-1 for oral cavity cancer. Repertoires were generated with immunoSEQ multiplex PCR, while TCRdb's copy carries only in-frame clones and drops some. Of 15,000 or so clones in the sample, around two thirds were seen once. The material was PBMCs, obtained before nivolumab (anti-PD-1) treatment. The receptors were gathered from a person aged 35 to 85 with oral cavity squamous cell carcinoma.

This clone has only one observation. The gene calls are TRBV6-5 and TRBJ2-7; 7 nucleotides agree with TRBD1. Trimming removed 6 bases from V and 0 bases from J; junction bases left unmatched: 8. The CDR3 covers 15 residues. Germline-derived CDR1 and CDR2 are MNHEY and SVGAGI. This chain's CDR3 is CASSPRQGSSYEQYF. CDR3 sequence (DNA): TGTGCCAGCAGCCCCCGACAGGGCAGCTCCTACGAGCAGTACTTC.

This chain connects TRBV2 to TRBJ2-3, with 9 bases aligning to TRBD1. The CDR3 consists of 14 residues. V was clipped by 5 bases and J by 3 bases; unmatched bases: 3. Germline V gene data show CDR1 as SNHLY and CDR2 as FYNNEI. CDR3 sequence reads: CASSSGQGTDTQYF. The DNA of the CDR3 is TGTGCCAGCAGTTCGGGACAGGGAACAGATACGCAGTATTTT.

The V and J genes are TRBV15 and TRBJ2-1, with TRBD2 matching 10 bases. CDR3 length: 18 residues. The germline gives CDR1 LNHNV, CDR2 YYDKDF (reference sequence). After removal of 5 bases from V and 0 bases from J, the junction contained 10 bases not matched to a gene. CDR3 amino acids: CATSRGGASGSSYNEQFF. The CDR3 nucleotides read TGTGCCACCAGCCGGGGGGGGGCTAGCGGGAGCTCCTACAATGAGCAGTTCTTC.

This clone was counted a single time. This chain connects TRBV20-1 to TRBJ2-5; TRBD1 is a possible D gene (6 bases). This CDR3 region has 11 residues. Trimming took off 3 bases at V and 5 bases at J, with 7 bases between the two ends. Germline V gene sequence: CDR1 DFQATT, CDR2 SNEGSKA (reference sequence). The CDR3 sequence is CSASDRETQYF. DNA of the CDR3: TGCAGTGCTAGTGACAGGGAGACCCAGTACTTC.

Here the CDR3 reads CASSDLGPINTEAFF. CDR3 nucleotides: TGTGCCAGCAGCGACCTCGGACCTATCAACACTGAAGCTTTCTTT. V gene TRBV5-4 combines with J gene TRBJ1-1; no clear D gene. This CDR3 has 15 amino acids. V lost 4 bases and J 2 bases, leaving 15 bases between the germline ends. The germline CDR1 and CDR2 sequences are SGHNT and YYREEE (reference sequence).

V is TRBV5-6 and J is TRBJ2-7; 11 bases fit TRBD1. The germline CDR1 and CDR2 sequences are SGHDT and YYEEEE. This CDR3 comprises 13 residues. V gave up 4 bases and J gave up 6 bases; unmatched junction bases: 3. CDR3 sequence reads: CASSGDRGSEQYF. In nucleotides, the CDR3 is TGTGCCAGCAGCGGGGACAGGGGGAGCGAGCAGTACTTC.

In DNA form, the CDR3 reads TGTGCCAGCAGTTACTGTCGGGACGGCTGCGAGCAGTACTTC. Translated: CASSYCRDGCEQYF. The V call is TRBV6-5, the J call TRBJ2-7; TRBD1 or TRBD2 may be the D gene (5 bases each). This CDR3 region has 14 residues. Trimming took off 1 base at V and 6 bases at J, with 13 bases between the two ends. The germline gives CDR1 MNHEY, CDR2 SVGAGI.

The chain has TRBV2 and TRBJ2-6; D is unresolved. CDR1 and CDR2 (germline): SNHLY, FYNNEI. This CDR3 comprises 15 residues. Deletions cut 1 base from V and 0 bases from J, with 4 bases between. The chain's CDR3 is CASSEDISGANVLTF. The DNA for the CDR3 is TGTGCCAGCAGTGAAGACATCTCTGGGGCCAACGTCCTGACTTTC. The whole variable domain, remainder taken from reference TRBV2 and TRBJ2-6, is EPEVTQTPSHQVTQMGQEVILRCVPISNHLYFYWYRQILGQKVEFLVSFYNNEISEKSEIFDDQFSVERPDGSNFTLKIRSTKLEDSAMYFCASSEDISGANVLTFGAGSRLTVL.

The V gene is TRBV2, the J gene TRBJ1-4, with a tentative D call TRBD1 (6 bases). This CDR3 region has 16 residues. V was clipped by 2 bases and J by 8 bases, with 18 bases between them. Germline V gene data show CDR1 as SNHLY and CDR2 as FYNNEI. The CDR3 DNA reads TGTGCCAGCAGTGAACCCACAGGGAGGATTAGCGAAAAACTGTTTTTT. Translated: CASSEPTGRISEKLFF.

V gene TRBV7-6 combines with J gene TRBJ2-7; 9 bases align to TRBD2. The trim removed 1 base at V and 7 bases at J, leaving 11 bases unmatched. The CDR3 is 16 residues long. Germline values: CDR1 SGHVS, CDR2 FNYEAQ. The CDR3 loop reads CASSLELGGRAGEQYF. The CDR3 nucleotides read TGTGCCAGCAGCTTAGAGTTAGGCGGGAGGGCCGGGGAGCAGTACTTC.